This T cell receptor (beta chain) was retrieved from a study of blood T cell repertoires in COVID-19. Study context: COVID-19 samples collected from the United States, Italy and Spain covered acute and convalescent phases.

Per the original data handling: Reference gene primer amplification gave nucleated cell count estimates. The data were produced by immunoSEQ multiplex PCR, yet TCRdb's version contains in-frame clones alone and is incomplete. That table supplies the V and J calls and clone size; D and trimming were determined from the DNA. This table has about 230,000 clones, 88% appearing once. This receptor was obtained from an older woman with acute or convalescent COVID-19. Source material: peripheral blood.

CDR3 in amino acids: CASSVRVIGQPQHF. For the CDR3, the DNA is TGTGCCAGTAGTGTCAGGGTTATAGGACAGCCCCAGCATTTT. The V gene is TRBV19, the J gene TRBJ1-5; D is perhaps TRBD1 (5 bases). Trimming took off 5 bases at V and 7 bases at J, with 15 bases between the two ends. Germline V gene data show CDR1 as LNHDA and CDR2 as SQIVND (reference sequence). This CDR3 has 14 amino acids.